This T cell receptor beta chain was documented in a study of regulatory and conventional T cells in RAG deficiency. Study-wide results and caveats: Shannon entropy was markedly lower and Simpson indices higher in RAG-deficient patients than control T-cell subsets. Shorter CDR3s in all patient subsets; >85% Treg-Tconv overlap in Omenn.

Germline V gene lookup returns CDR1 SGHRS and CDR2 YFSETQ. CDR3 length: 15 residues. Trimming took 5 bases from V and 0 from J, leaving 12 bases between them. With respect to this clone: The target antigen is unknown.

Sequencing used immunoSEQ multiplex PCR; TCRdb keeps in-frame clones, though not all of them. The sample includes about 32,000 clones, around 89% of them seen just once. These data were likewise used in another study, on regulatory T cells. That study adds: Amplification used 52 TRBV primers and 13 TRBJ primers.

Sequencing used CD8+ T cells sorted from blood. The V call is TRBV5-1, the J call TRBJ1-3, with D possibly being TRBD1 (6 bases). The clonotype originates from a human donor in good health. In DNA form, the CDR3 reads TGCGCCAGCAGTTTACAGGGTAGCTCTGGAAACACCATATATTTT. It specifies CASSLQGSSGNTIYF.